Reported below is one TCR beta chain. Original analysis: Amplification of reference gene primers was used by the study to estimate nucleated cell counts. Produced via immunoSEQ multiplex PCR; TCRdb's table is partial and in-frame only. V, J and clone size reflect that table, while D and trimming were determined from the DNA. The profile shows about 44,000 clones, around 84% of them singletons. These data come from a study of blood T cell repertoires in COVID-19. Study overall: The origin of the acute and convalescent COVID-19 samples was the United States, Italy and Spain. Sample material is recorded as cDNA or gDNA derived from T cells, B-cell-depleted T cells, or PBMCs.

With V trimmed by 0 bases and J by 4 bases, 6 bases remained unmatched. This CDR3 has 15 residues. Germline-derived CDR1 and CDR2 are MNHEY and SVGAGI. The sequencing sample was made of peripheral blood. The TCR originated in a human donor in a cohort sampled during active COVID-19. This rearrangement joins TRBV6-5 to TRBJ2-7; the match to TRBD2 covers 7 bases. CDR3 coding DNA: TGTGCCAGCAGTTACTCGGAGCGCGGGAGTTACGAGCAGTACTTC. Translating it yields CASSYSERGSYEQYF.